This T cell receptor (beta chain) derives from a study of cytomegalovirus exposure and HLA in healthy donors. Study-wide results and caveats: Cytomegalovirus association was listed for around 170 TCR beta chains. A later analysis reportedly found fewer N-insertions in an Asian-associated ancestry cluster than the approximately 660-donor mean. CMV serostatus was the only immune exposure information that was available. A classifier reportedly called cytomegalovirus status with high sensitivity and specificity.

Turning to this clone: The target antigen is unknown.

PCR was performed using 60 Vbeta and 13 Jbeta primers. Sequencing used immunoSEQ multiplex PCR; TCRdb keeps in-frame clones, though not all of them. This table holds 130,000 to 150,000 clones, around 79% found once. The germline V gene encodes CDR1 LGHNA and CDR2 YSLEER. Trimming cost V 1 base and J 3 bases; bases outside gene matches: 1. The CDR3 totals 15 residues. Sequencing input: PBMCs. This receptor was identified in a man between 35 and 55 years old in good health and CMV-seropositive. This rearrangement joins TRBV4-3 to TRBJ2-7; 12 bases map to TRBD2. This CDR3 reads CASSQGTSGNYEQYF. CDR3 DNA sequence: TGCGCCAGCAGCCAAGGGACTAGCGGGAACTACGAGCAGTACTTC.